The next 10 T cell receptor beta chains were all read from a single sample in a study of T cell repertoires in cytomegalovirus infection. Using its own MiXCR run on the reads, TCRdb lists one record per CDR3 protein. The sample includes 250,000 to 300,000 distinct CDR3 sequences, around 8.7% seen only once; the top ten take over 12%. Sequencing was done on a sample of PBMCs. Every receptor here comes from a human donor in good health (CMV status not recorded). Some clones in this sample may be carry-over from other donors' samples.

There are many counts of this clonotype. The chain is built from TRBV7-9 and TRBJ1-1; the D gene is possibly TRBD1 (5 bases). CDR1 and CDR2 from the germline V gene are SEHNR and FQNEAQ (reference sequence). The V gene lost 7 bases and the J gene lost 4 bases, with 10 bases spanning the gap. The CDR3 is made up of 12 amino acids. This chain's CDR3 is CASTFQGTEAFF. For the CDR3, the DNA is TGTGCCAGCACCTTTCAGGGCACTGAAGCTTTCTTT.

This clonotype appeared many times. The chain uses TRBV7-6 and TRBJ2-1, with D unresolved. The CDR3 totals 15 residues. In germline, CDR1 is SGHVS, CDR2 FNYEAQ. Trimming took off 6 bases at V and 9 bases at J, with 21 bases between the two ends. The CDR3 nucleotides are TGTGCCAGCAGTCCCACCGACAAATCCCTGAGTGAGCAGTTCTTC. Its translation: CASSPTDKSLSEQFF.

This clonotype was observed at least ten times. The chain is built from TRBV6-5 and TRBJ1-6; TRBD1 might be the D (6 bases). Trimming left V 0 bases short and J 14 bases short, with 11 bases between. The CDR3 has 13 amino acids. Germline V lookup: CDR1 MNHEY, CDR2 SVGAGI. The CDR3 DNA reads TGTGCCAGCAGTTACTCGAGGGGGGAAGCCCTCCACTTT. Its protein product is CASSYSRGEALHF.

The V call is TRBV12-5, the J call TRBJ2-1; 7 bases fit TRBD2. This CDR3 is built from 16 residues. CDR1 is LGHNT, CDR2 FRNRAP, per germline. Trimming took 5 bases from V and 1 from J; bases not matched to a gene: 8. As DNA, the CDR3 is TGTGCTAGTGGTCTCCCACTAGCGCATTCCTACAATGAGCAGTTCTTC. Its translation: CASGLPLAHSYNEQFF.

On this clonotype: A much larger clone sits a single nucleotide away, making a read error possible. This chain uses TRBV7-2 with TRBJ1-6; 9 bases map to TRBD1. This CDR3 spans 15 amino acids. Germline CDR1 SGHTA, CDR2 FQGNSA. V was pared by 2 bases and J by 9 bases, with 5 bases of the junction left unmatched. CDR3 sequence: CASSLRTGGGSPLHF. The CDR3 coding sequence is TGTGCCAGCAGCTTACGTACAGGGGGCGGTTCACCCCTCCACTTT.

This clonotype occurred many times. The V gene is TRBV7-2, the J gene TRBJ2-3; TRBD2 might be the D (6 bases). Germline CDR1 SGHTA, CDR2 FQGNSA. Trimming took 7 bases from V and 2 from J, leaving 13 bases between them. The CDR3 contains 14 residues. CDR3 residues: CASTPGVVTDTQYF. CDR3 in DNA: TGTGCCAGCACCCCGGGGGTAGTCACAGATACGCAGTATTTT.

In its sample, this clonotype was seen a few times. The rearrangement links TRBV6-2 or TRBV6-3 to TRBJ1-1, with 7 bases aligning to TRBD1. Germline V lookup: CDR1 MNHEY, CDR2 SVGEGT. The CDR3 consists of 13 residues. The J segment lost 4 bases and the V segment lost 8 bases, leaving 7 bases of the junction unmatched. For the CDR3, the DNA is TGTGCCAGCGGGGACAGTGGGGGCACTGAAGCTTTCTTT. Its protein is CASGDSGGTEAFF.

The V call is TRBV30, the J call TRBJ2-5; 8 nucleotides align to TRBD2. Unmatched junction bases numbered 12, after V lost 1 base and J lost 2 bases. Germline V lookup: CDR1 GTSNPN, CDR2 SVGIG (reference sequence). The CDR3 runs to 17 residues. As DNA, the CDR3 is TGTGCCTGGAGTGCTGGTTTATTTGCGGGGGGACAAGAGACCCAGTACTTC. Encoded protein: CAWSAGLFAGGQETQYF.

The chain has TRBV6-6 and TRBJ1-2; maybe TRBD1 (5 bases). Trimming removed 8 bases from V and 5 bases from J, with 12 bases in between. CDR3 length: 12 amino acids. Germline-derived CDR1 and CDR2 are MNHNY and SVGAGI (reference sequence). The chain's CDR3 is CASRGVKYGYTF. The CDR3 DNA reads TGTGCCAGCCGAGGGGTAAAATATGGCTACACCTTC.

The V gene is TRBV7-8, the J gene TRBJ2-7; D remains ambiguous. This CDR3 is built from 14 residues. The germline gives CDR1 SGHVS, CDR2 FQNEAQ. Trimming took off 3 bases at V and 4 bases at J, with 13 bases between the two ends. The CDR3 DNA sequence: TGTGCCAGCAGCTTGGGTGCTTCCGATTACGAGCAGTACTTC. This gives the protein CASSLGASDYEQYF.